The 30 T cell receptor beta chains below were found in one sample sequenced in a study of CD8 T cells in Susac syndrome. With random hexamers, 0.5 to 1 ug RNA was reverse transcribed. From the immunoSEQ multiplex PCR reads, TCRdb called clonotypes with MiXCR, one entry per CDR3 protein. The sample has around 150,000 distinct CDR3 sequences, approximately 94% seen once; the top ten hold approximately 0.08%. The sample consisted of CD4+ T cells from PBMCs. All receptors come from a human donor with Susac syndrome.

The chain links TRBV18 to TRBJ1-1; D is possibly TRBD1 (5 bases). This CDR3 contains 15 residues. Germline CDR1 and CDR2: KGHSH and LQKENI. Trimming took 3 bases from V and 4 from J, leaving 15 bases between them. In DNA form, the CDR3 reads TGTGCCAGCTCACCGACATTACAGGCAGGCACTGAAGCTTTCTTT. This encodes CASSPTLQAGTEAFF.

The genes are TRBV12-3 or TRBV12-4 and TRBJ1-3; 7 bases agree with TRBD1. CDR3 length: 15 residues. V was clipped by 6 bases and J by 0 bases; unmatched bases: 5. The DNA for the CDR3 is TGTGCCAGCAGAAAGACAGGGAACTCTGGAAACACCATATATTTT. Protein product: CASRKTGNSGNTIYF.

The chain is built from TRBV19 and TRBJ2-6; D may be TRBD2 (5 bases). The germline V gene has CDR1 LNHDA and CDR2 SQIVND (reference sequence). The CDR3 is made up of 14 amino acids. V gave up 10 bases and J gave up 3 bases, with 13 bases separating them. The CDR3 region has the DNA TGTGCCACCGGACGGGGATATGGGGCCAACGTCCTGACTTTC. Encoded protein: CATGRGYGANVLTF.

The genes are TRBV4-2 and TRBJ2-6, with TRBD2 matching over 15 bases. V dropped 1 base and J dropped 3; count of bases not matched to a gene: 7. CDR1 LGHNA and CDR2 YNFKEQ come from the germline V gene. The CDR3 covers 20 residues. The chain's CDR3 is CASSQGTSGGAGVGANVLTF. The CDR3 DNA sequence: TGTGCCAGCAGCCAAGGGACTAGCGGGGGGGCTGGGGTTGGGGCCAACGTCCTGACTTTC.

The chain joins TRBV5-4 to TRBJ1-6; D is unclear. Trimming took off 0 bases at V and 8 bases at J, with 3 bases between the two ends. CDR1 SGHNT and CDR2 YYREEE come from the germline V gene (reference sequence). CDR3 length: 12 residues. The DNA for the CDR3 is TGTGCCAGCAGCTTGGCGGATTCACCCCTCCACTTT. Translating gives CASSLADSPLHF.

CDR3 amino acids: CASSIVTGQLGSQPQHF. The CDR3 DNA reads as TGTGCCAGTAGTATAGTAACGGGACAACTCGGCAGTCAGCCCCAGCATTTT. The genes are TRBV19 and TRBJ1-5, with D maybe TRBD1 (6 bases). With 1 base removed from V and 6 bases from J, the gap between germline ends came to 19 bases. The length of the CDR3 is 17 residues. The V gene's germline CDR1 is LNHDA and CDR2 SQIVND (reference sequence).

The V gene is TRBV3-1, the J gene TRBJ1-4, with D hard to call. The germline V gene encodes CDR1 LGHDT and CDR2 YNNKEL (reference sequence). CDR3 size: 13 residues. Trimming left V 4 bases short and J 8 bases short, with 11 bases between. The CDR3 sequence: CASSPNGEEKLFF. CDR3 coding DNA: TGTGCCAGCAGCCCGAATGGAGAGGAAAAACTGTTTTTT.

V is TRBV6-6 and J is TRBJ1-2; D is unclear. Germline CDR1 and CDR2: MNHNY and SVGAGI (reference sequence). Deletions cut 2 bases from V and 3 bases from J, with 7 bases between. The CDR3 has 13 residues. The CDR3: CASSYGEHYGYTF. CDR3 nucleotides: TGTGCCAGCAGTTACGGGGAACACTATGGCTACACCTTC.

The chain combines TRBV28 with TRBJ2-5; TRBD2 might be the D (7 bases). The CDR3 covers 18 residues. Trimming took off 0 bases at V and 4 bases at J, with 21 bases between the two ends. Germline CDR1 MDHEN, CDR2 SYDVKM. The CDR3 coding sequence is TGTGCCAGCAGTTTATGGGGGGCCGGGACTACGGTCGGAGAGACCCAGTACTTC. Amino acids: CASSLWGAGTTVGETQYF.

This chain uses TRBV27 with TRBJ2-7, with D possibly being TRBD2 (6 bases). V dropped 3 bases and J dropped 5 bases, with 11 bases sitting between them. Germline CDR1 reads MNHEY; CDR2 reads SMNVEV (reference sequence). This CDR3 is 13 amino acids long. The CDR3 DNA follows: TGTGCCAGCAGTTTTCGGCCGGGAGACGAGCAGTACTTC. It specifies CASSFRPGDEQYF.

CDR3 DNA: TGTGCCAGCAGCTTAGAACTCAATCAGCCCCAGCATTTT. Translation: CASSLELNQPQHF. The chain is built from TRBV7-3 and TRBJ1-5; D is uncertain. The germline V and J ends were trimmed by 2 bases and 3 bases, with 5 bases remaining between them. Looked up from germline, CDR1 is SGHTA and CDR2 is FQGTGA. The CDR3 loop spans 13 amino acids.

As for this clonotype: The conserved phenylalanine or tryptophan normally closing the CDR3 is absent here, so this likely arose from a read error. This chain connects TRBV12-3 or TRBV12-4 to TRBJ1-5, with 10 positions matching TRBD1. This CDR3 has 15 amino acids. Trimming cost V 7 bases and J 6 bases; bases outside gene matches: 9. In DNA, the CDR3 is TGTGCCAGCAACCGGGACAGGGGTATTCGTCAGCCCCAGCATCTT. The encoded protein is CASNRDRGIRQPQHL.

The chain uses TRBV2 and TRBJ2-1; 7 positions match TRBD1. V shed 10 bases and J 10 bases; nucleotides not matched to a gene: 7. This CDR3 contains 11 residues. Germline V CDR1 and CDR2: SNHLY, FYNNEI. The CDR3 is CATRQGQEQFF. The CDR3, as DNA: TGTGCCACCAGACAGGGCCAAGAGCAGTTCTTC.

A single count supports this clonotype. The chain joins TRBV2 to TRBJ2-7, with D possibly TRBD1 on 6 matching bases. The CDR3 runs 13 residues. V dropped 6 bases and J dropped 4 bases, with 13 bases sitting between them. CDR1 SNHLY and CDR2 FYNNEI come from the germline V gene. The CDR3 sequence is CASSGDKSYEQYF. The CDR3 DNA follows: TGTGCCAGCAGCGGGGACAAGTCGTACGAGCAGTACTTC.

J is TRBJ2-3 and V is TRBV20-1; D gene ambiguous. This CDR3 is 16 amino acids long. V was pared by 1 base and J by 2 bases, with 16 bases between. Germline CDR1 reads DFQATT; CDR2 reads SNEGSKA (reference sequence). CDR3 sequence reads: CSARGVIGQVTDTQYF. The CDR3 DNA is TGCAGTGCTAGAGGCGTTATAGGGCAGGTCACAGATACGCAGTATTTT.

The chain links TRBV29-1 to TRBJ2-7; 7 bases match TRBD1. Germline V CDR1 and CDR2: SQVTM, ANQGSEA. This CDR3 is built from 11 residues. V gave up 4 bases and J gave up 3 bases; unmatched junction bases: 0. The CDR3 loop is CSVGDSYEQYF. CDR3 nucleotides: TGCAGCGTTGGGGACAGCTACGAGCAGTACTTC.

The rearrangement joins TRBV20-1 to TRBJ2-5; weak D call: TRBD2 (6 bases). The germline V gene encodes CDR1 DFQATT and CDR2 SNEGSKA (reference sequence). V shed 3 bases and J shed 4 bases, with 9 bases lying between them. This CDR3 is 12 amino acids long. CDR3 protein: CSASAGPETQYF. The CDR3 DNA reads as TGCAGTGCTAGCGCGGGACCAGAGACCCAGTACTTC.

This clonotype came up once. The rearrangement uses TRBV5-1 and TRBJ2-7; 10 bases are a match to TRBD2. This CDR3 is built from 15 residues. The V gene's germline CDR1 is SGHRS and CDR2 YFSETQ. Germline trimming cut 1 base from V and 3 bases from J; bases unmatched to any gene: 4. The CDR3 region is CASSLKLAGIYEQYF. The CDR3 region has the DNA TGCGCCAGCAGCTTGAAACTAGCGGGAATCTACGAGCAGTACTTC. The variable domain in full, completed from reference TRBV5-1 and TRBJ2-7, reads KAGVTQTPRYLIKTRGQQVTLSCSPISGHRSVSWYQQTPGQGLQFLFEYFSETQRNKGNFPGRFSGRQFSNSRSEMNVSTLELGDSALYLCASSLKLAGIYEQYFGPGTRLTVT.

The genes are TRBV20-1 and TRBJ2-3, with TRBD2 matching over 7 bases. CDR3 length: 14 residues. V was clipped by 4 bases and J by 3 bases; unmatched bases: 7. CDR1 and CDR2 (germline): DFQATT, SNEGSKA (reference sequence). In nucleotides, the CDR3 is TGCAGTGCTACCCCAGGACTAGTGACAGATACGCAGTATTTT. Protein: CSATPGLVTDTQYF.

J is TRBJ2-7 and V is TRBV11-2, with a weak D call TRBD1 (5 bases). The CDR3 contains 15 residues. Germline CDR1 reads SGHAT; CDR2 reads FQNNGV. V gave up 1 base and J gave up 3 bases, with 13 bases separating them. CDR3 region: CASSLVTVVSYEQYF. CDR3 nucleotide sequence: TGTGCCAGCAGCTTAGTGACAGTCGTCAGCTACGAGCAGTACTTC.

This rearrangement joins TRBV7-3 to TRBJ2-7; D uncertain. V was pared by 3 bases and J by 2 bases, with 8 bases between. Germline V gene sequence: CDR1 SGHTA, CDR2 FQGTGA. CDR3 size: 13 residues. In nucleotides, the CDR3 is TGTGCCAGCAGCTTCAATGGAACCTACGAGCAGTACTTC. Residues: CASSFNGTYEQYF. Filled out from reference TRBV7-3 and TRBJ2-7, the complete variable domain reads GAGVSQTPSNKVTEKGKYVELRCDPISGHTALYWYRQSLGQGPEFLIYFQGTGAADDSGLPNDRFFAVRPEGSVSTLKIQRTERGDSAVYLCASSFNGTYEQYFGPGTRLTVT.

This sequence joins TRBV19 and TRBJ1-1; no definite D call. Germline V CDR1 and CDR2: LNHDA, SQIVND (reference sequence). V was trimmed by 1 base and J by 1 base, leaving 7 bases between them. The CDR3 has 14 amino acids. The DNA of the CDR3 is TGTGCCAGTAGTATAGGACTCACGAACACTGAAGCTTTCTTT. Residues: CASSIGLTNTEAFF.

The gene calls are TRBV2 and TRBJ2-1, with TRBD2 identical over 8 bases. The CDR3 extends over 16 amino acids. CDR1 SNHLY and CDR2 FYNNEI come from the germline V gene. The V segment lost 4 bases and the J segment 2 bases; nucleotides outside the gene matches: 7. CDR3 residues: CASSGELADTYNEQFF. In DNA form, the CDR3 reads TGTGCCAGCAGTGGGGAACTAGCGGACACCTACAATGAGCAGTTCTTC.

The CDR3 region is CASSLAGLDTGELFF. In DNA form, the CDR3 reads TGCGCCAGCAGCTTGGCAGGACTAGACACCGGGGAGCTGTTTTTT. The rearrangement uses TRBV5-1 and TRBJ2-2, with 7 bases aligning to TRBD2. J gave up 3 bases and V 0 bases, and 2 bases lay outside the gene matches. The CDR3 contains 15 residues. Germline V gene sequence: CDR1 SGHRS, CDR2 YFSETQ.

This clonotype appeared once. The chain uses TRBV29-1 and TRBJ1-4; unclear D gene. Per the germline V gene, CDR1 is SQVTM and CDR2 is ANQGSEA. V dropped 6 bases and J dropped 7 bases, with 15 bases sitting between them. CDR3 length: 13 amino acids. Here the CDR3 DNA reads TGCAGCGTGGCGGAGCTTGGAGGTGAAAAACTGTTTTTT. It translates to CSVAELGGEKLFF.

V and J are TRBV20-1 and TRBJ1-1; possible D gene TRBD1, 6 bases. CDR1 and CDR2 from the germline V gene are DFQATT and SNEGSKA (reference sequence). The germline V and J ends were trimmed by 6 bases and 10 bases, with 18 bases remaining between them. The CDR3 runs to 12 residues. The CDR3 DNA reads as TGCAGTGCGAGGACAGATCGACCAGTAGCTTTCTTT. This translates into CSARTDRPVAFF.

This chain uses TRBV14 with TRBJ2-1; TRBD2 agrees at 8 bases. In germline, CDR1 is SGHDN, CDR2 FVKESK. V was pared by 0 bases and J by 8 bases, with 9 bases of the junction left unmatched. This CDR3 is built from 16 residues. CDR3 coding DNA: TGTGCCAGCAGCCAAGATATTAGCGGGAAGGTCTATGAGCAGTTCTTC. This gives the protein CASSQDISGKVYEQFF.

V gene TRBV4-2 combines with J gene TRBJ2-4; TRBD2 matches 10 bases. Germline V gives CDR1 LGHNA, CDR2 YNFKEQ. V dropped 5 bases and J dropped 8; count of bases not matched to a gene: 6. CDR3 size: 14 residues. The CDR3 region has the DNA TGTGCCAGCAGCAATAGCGGGGGGTCGGACATTCAGTACTTC. Its translation: CASSNSGGSDIQYF.

The rearrangement links TRBV12-3 or TRBV12-4 to TRBJ1-1; a weak D match, TRBD1 (5 bases). The CDR3 length is 17 residues. V was pared by 5 bases and J by 2 bases, with 21 bases between. In DNA form, the CDR3 reads TGTGCCAGCAGTCAGGGATCGACGGGGGTGATCAACACTGAAGCTTTCTTT. Translation gives CASSQGSTGVINTEAFF.

This chain connects TRBV15 to TRBJ2-4; unclear D gene. The CDR3 covers 16 residues. The germline V gene encodes CDR1 LNHNV and CDR2 YYDKDF (reference sequence). V was clipped by 1 base and J by 0 bases, with 10 bases between them. The CDR3 region is CATSRGGSLAKNIQYF. The CDR3 DNA reads as TGTGCCACCAGCAGAGGTGGGTCGTTAGCCAAAAACATTCAGTACTTC. The entire variable domain, with the rest obtained from reference TRBV15 and TRBJ2-4, is as follows: DAMVIQNPRYQVTQFGKPVTLSCSQTLNHNVMYWYQQKSSQAPKLLFHYYDKDFNNEADTPDNFQSRRPNTSFCFLDIRSPGLGDTAMYLCATSRGGSLAKNIQYFGAGTRLSVL.